The clone carrying this T cell receptor (beta chain) was picked up many times. Its target is not known. The CDR3 length is 14 residues. Looked up from germline, CDR1 is SGDLS and CDR2 is YYNGEE. V was shortened by 0 bases and J by 5 bases, with 11 bases between the two germline ends. The source of the sample is a study of CD8 T cells in ankylosing spondylitis. Points from the study as a whole: A TCR beta motif of eight highly homologous variants appeared characteristic of ankylosing spondylitis blood.

TCRdb analysed the 5' RACE reads with MiXCR anew, one entry per CDR3 protein. The sample contains approximately 45,000 distinct CDR3 sequences, over 3.5% of which appear only once. V and J are TRBV9 and TRBJ2-5, with D unresolved. The TCR was taken from a female donor with ankylosing spondylitis or in good health (not recorded which). The sequencing sample was made of blood, either unsorted or a sorted T cell fraction (not recorded which). The CDR3 loop is CASSVEGSRETQYF. CDR3 sequence (DNA): TGTGCCAGCAGCGTAGAAGGTAGTCGGGAGACCCAGTACTTC.